A single T cell receptor beta chain is shown here with its context. This specimen comes from a study of blood T cell repertoires in COVID-19. The V gene lost 1 base and the J gene lost 9 bases, with 10 bases spanning the gap. This CDR3 is built from 14 residues. CDR1 and CDR2 from the germline V gene are MGHRA and YSYEKL. Generated by immunoSEQ multiplex PCR, the TCRdb table keeps only in-frame clones and is missing some. Among around 230,000 clones listed, 80% to 90% were seen once. What was sequenced was PBMCs or T cells enriched from blood (not recorded which). This receptor was identified in a man aged 40-49 years who had recovered from COVID-19. The rearrangement links TRBV4-1 to TRBJ1-6; no clear D. Written as DNA, the CDR3 is TGCGCCAGCAGCCAAGGGGCTTTTGGTTCACCCCTCCACTTT. Translating it yields CASSQGAFGSPLHF.